This T cell receptor (beta chain) comes out of a study of CD8+CD57+ T cells in acquired aplastic anemia. Looking at the study overall: The mean DNA yield obtained from sorted CD4+ and CD8+ cells came to 3 to 4 ug. Notes on the study in general: The CD8+ Simpson's diversity of patients and controls was not significantly different. Sharing between patients and controls was observed for roughly 30 CD8+ CDR3 sequences.

Genomic DNA provided the template from which TCR beta VDJ and CDR3 profiles were obtained. One entry per CDR3 protein, called by TCRdb with MiXCR from the reads. This sample yields about 120,000 distinct CDR3 sequences, of which about 40% are seen a single time; roughly 2.7% belongs to the top ten. This clonotype was observed a handful of times. Its cognate antigen is unknown. The CDR3 totals 15 residues. CDR1 is MNHNS, CDR2 SASEGT, per germline. V dropped 0 bases and J dropped 6 bases, with 15 bases sitting between them. The sequenced patients had an expansion of CD8+CD57+ cells seen by flow cytometry. Patients had received no therapy at the time of blood sampling.

This TCR was recovered from a human donor with aplastic anemia. Material for sequencing was sorted CD4+, CD8+, or CD8+CD57+ T cells (not recorded which) from PBMCs. The chain uses TRBV6-1 and TRBJ2-7; D is perhaps TRBD2 (5 bases). CDR3 in DNA: TGTGCCAGCAGTGAAGCGCTCACGGGGTCTCTCGAGCAGTACGTC. Translated, it gives CASSEALTGSLEQYV.